This T cell receptor beta chain was observed in a study of shared clonotypes between healthy human individuals. Study-wide results and caveats: What rarefaction showed was incomplete sorted-subset sequencing despite large depth. Across a handful of donors, naive CD4 shared approximately 4.5%, naive CD8 more than 3%, memory CD4 more than 2%, memory CD8 more than 0.35%.

In regard to this clone: Its antigen is not known.

Sequenced by immunoSEQ multiplex PCR; TCRdb stores in-frame clones only, minus some. Of a few million clones in the sample, more than 90% are singletons; the top ten hold roughly 0.13%. Sequencing input: naive CD4+ T cells sorted from blood. As for subset: CD45RA+ positively selected. The receptor comes from a man between 18 and 35 years old in good health.

This CDR3 is CSASSSAYTF. The CDR3 DNA reads as TGCAGTGCTAGTTCCAGCGCCTACACCTTC. V usage is TRBV20-1 and J usage is TRBJ1-2; no clear D gene. This CDR3 is built from 10 residues. Germline CDR1 and CDR2: DFQATT and SNEGSKA (reference sequence). V dropped 3 bases and J dropped 10 bases, with 9 bases sitting between them.